Listed here is a single TCR beta chain. The data are from a study of chemoradiotherapy in HPV16-positive cancers. Background on the study: Functional T-cell assays on a couple of HPV16-positive patients' cells defined candidate HPV-specific clones and common TCR motifs.

Profiled with immunoSEQ multiplex PCR; TCRdb holds only in-frame clones, not every one. The data show fewer than 25,000 clones, with around 75% seen just once and 2% to 3% held by the top ten. Germline CDR1 and CDR2: LNHDA and SQIVND (reference sequence). V was trimmed by 6 bases and J by 5 bases, leaving 19 bases between them. The CDR3 sequence is 15 residues long. The material was obtained from a patient who underwent chemoradiotherapy. The clonotype was recovered from a human donor with HPV-associated anogenital cancer. J is TRBJ1-2 and V is TRBV19; D ambiguous. In nucleotides, the CDR3 is TGTGCCAGTAGGGCCTTCCAGGACCGAGGATATGGCTACACCTTC. Protein sequence: CASRAFQDRGYGYTF.